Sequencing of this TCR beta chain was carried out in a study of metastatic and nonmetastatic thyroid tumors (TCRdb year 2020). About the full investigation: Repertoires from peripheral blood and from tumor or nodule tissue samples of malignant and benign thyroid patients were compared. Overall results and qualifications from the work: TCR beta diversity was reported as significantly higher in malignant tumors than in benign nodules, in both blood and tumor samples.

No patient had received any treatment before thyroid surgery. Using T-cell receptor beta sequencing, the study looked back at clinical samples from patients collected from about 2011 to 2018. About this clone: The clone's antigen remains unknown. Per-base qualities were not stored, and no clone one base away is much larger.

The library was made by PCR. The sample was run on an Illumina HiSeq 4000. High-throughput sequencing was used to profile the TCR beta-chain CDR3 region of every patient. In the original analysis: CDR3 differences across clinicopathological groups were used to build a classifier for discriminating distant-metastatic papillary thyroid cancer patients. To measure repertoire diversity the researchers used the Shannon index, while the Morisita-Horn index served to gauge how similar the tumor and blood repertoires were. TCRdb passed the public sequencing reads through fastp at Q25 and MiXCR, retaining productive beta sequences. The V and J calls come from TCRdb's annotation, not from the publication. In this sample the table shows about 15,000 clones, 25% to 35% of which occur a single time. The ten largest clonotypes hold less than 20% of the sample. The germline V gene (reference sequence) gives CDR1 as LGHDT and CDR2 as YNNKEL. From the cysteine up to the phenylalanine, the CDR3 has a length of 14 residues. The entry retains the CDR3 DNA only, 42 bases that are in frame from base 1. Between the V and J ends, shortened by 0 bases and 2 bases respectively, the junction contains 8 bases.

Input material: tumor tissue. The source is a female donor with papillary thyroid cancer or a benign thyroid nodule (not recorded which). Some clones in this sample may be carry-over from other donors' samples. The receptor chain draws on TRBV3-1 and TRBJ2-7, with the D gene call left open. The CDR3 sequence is CASSQDTETYEQYF. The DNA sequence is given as TGTGCCAGCAGCCAAGATACAGAAACCTACGAGCAGTACTTC.